The sample holds one count of the clone carrying this T cell receptor (beta chain). The source of the sample is a study of blood T cell repertoires in COVID-19. Study-level background: The United States, Italy and Spain supplied acute and convalescent COVID-19 samples.

Original analysis: For nucleated cells, counts were estimated from reference gene primer amplification. The data were produced by immunoSEQ multiplex PCR, yet TCRdb's version contains in-frame clones alone and is incomplete. V, J and clone size reflect that table, while D and trimming were determined from the DNA. The sample yields some 350,000 clones, roughly 84% seen once. Sequenced material: PBMCs or T cells enriched from blood (not recorded which). The TCR sequence derives from a woman aged 30 to 39 who had recovered from COVID-19.

In DNA, the CDR3 is TGTGCCAGCAGCTTAATTAGGAGGCGGACCGTCCCCCCCAATTATGGCTACACCTTC. Translation: CASSLIRRRTVPPNYGYTF. The chain couples TRBV7-3 to TRBJ1-2; D remains ambiguous. Looked up from germline, CDR1 is SGHTA and CDR2 is FQGTGA. Trimming took 1 base from V and 5 from J, leaving 26 bases between them. CDR3 length: 19 residues.